This T cell receptor beta chain was captured in a study of cytomegalovirus exposure and HLA in healthy donors. Amplification used 60 Vbeta primers and 13 Jbeta primers. Sequenced by immunoSEQ multiplex PCR; TCRdb stores in-frame clones only, minus some. The data show roughly 60,000 clones, with about two thirds seen just once and just under 20% held by the top ten. CDR1 and CDR2 from the germline V gene are SGDLS and YYNGEE. The V end was cut by 0 bases, the J end by 3 bases, with 14 bases between. This CDR3 region has 16 residues. V is TRBV9 and J is TRBJ2-3; weak D call: TRBD2 (6 bases). Sequenced sample: PBMCs. The receptor was derived from a woman in her fifties or sixties in good health and CMV-seropositive. CDR3 nucleotides: TGTGCCAGCAGCGTAGGCTTAGCGGAGAGGACAGATACGCAGTATTTT. This codes for CASSVGLAERTDTQYF.